This entry features one T cell receptor (beta chain) sequence. The sequenced fragment ends 3 residues before the CDR3 boundary, so the rest is inferred from the germline J gene. This sample stems from a study of T cells in women clearing cervical HPV infection. All participants had a single incident cervical HPV16 infection, and prevalent HPV16 infections were excluded. TCRdb keeps only in-frame clones here, not all; method: immunoSEQ multiplex PCR. This sample's clone table lists about 35,000 clones. The germline CDR1 and CDR2 sequences are SQVTM and ANQGSEA. V shed 7 bases and J shed 2 bases, with 17 bases lying between them. This CDR3 region has 14 residues.

This sequence was found in a woman aged 18 to 69 with a cervical HPV16 infection that either progressed to CIN3+ or cleared (not recorded which). Material: blood buffy coat. The chain combines TRBV29-1 with TRBJ1-1; tentative D call: TRBD1 (5 bases). The DNA read from the CDR3 is TGCAGCGCCGAGGGCCAGACAGTAAACACTGAA. Protein product: CSAEGQTVNTE. The full CDR3 reads CSAEGQTVNTEAFF.